This T cell receptor (beta chain) was sequenced in a study of T cells after somatic rescue of genetic block. Germline V CDR1 and CDR2: SGHRS, YFSETQ. The CDR3 is made up of 17 amino acids. V lost 0 bases and J lost 4, with 14 bases in between. Sequencing used immunoSEQ multiplex PCR; TCRdb keeps in-frame clones, though not all of them. Of about 67,000 clones in the sample, roughly nine tenths are singletons; the top ten hold approximately 3%. The chain combines TRBV5-1 with TRBJ2-6; D not certain. The sequencing input was peripheral blood mononuclear cells (PBMCs). This receptor was taken from a man in his forties or fifties. The CDR3 nucleotides are TGCGCCAGCAGCTTGGACACTCCCTTGAGAGGGGCCAACGTCCTGACTTTC. This encodes CASSLDTPLRGANVLTF.